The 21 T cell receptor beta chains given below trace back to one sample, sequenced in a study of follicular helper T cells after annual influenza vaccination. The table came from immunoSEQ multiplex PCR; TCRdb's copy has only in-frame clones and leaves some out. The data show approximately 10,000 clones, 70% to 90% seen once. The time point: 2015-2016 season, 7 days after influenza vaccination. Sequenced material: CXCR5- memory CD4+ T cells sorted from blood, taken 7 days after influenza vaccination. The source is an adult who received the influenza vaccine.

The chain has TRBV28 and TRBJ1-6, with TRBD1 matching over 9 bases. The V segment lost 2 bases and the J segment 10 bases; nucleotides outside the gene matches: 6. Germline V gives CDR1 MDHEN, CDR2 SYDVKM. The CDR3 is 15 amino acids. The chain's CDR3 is CASSLGQGNFSPLHF. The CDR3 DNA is TGTGCCAGCAGTTTAGGACAGGGGAATTTCTCACCCCTCCACTTT.

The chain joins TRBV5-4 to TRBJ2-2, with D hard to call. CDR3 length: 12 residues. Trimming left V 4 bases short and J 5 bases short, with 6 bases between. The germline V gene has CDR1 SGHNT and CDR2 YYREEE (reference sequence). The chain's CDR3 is CASSPLTGELFF. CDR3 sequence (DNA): TGTGCCAGCAGCCCCTTAACCGGGGAGCTGTTTTTT.

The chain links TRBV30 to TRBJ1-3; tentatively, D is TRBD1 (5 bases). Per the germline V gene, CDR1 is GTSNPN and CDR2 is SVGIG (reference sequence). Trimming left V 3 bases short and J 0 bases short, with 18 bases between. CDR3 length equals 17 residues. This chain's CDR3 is CAWSRPRGKVSGNTIYF. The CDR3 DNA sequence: TGTGCCTGGAGCCGCCCCCGGGGGAAGGTCTCTGGAAACACCATATATTTT. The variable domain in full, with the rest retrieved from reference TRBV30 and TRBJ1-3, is SQTIHQWPATLVQPVGSPLSLECTVEGTSNPNLYWYRQAAGRGLQLLFYSVGIGQISSEVPQNLSASRPQDRQFILSSKKLLLSDSGFYLCAWSRPRGKVSGNTIYFGEGSWLTVV.

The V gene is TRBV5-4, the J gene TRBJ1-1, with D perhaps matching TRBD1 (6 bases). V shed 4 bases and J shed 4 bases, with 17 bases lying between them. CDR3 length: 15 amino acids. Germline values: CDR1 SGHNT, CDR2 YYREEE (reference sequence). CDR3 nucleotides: TGTGCCAGCAGCATCCGGGACAAGCCGACCACTGAAGCTTTCTTT. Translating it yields CASSIRDKPTTEAFF.

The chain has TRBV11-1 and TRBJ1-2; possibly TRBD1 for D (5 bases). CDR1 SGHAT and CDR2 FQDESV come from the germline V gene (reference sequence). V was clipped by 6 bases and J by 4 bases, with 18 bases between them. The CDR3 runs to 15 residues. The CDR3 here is CASSLNGAGIYGYTF. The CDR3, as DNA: TGTGCCAGCAGTCTAAATGGAGCAGGGATCTATGGCTACACCTTC.

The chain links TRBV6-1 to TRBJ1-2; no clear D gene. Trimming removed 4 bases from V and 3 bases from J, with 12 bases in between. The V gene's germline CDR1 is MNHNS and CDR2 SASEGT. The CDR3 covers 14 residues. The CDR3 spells CASSVPGEYYGYTF. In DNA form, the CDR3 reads TGTGCCAGCAGTGTCCCCGGGGAGTACTATGGCTACACCTTC.

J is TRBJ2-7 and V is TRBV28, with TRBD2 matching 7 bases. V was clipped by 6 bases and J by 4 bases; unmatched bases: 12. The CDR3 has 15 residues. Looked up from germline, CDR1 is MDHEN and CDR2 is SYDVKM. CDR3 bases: TGTGCCAGCAGCCTACCGAACCTCGGGGGGTACGAGCAGTACTTC. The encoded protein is CASSLPNLGGYEQYF. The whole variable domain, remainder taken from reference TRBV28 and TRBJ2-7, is DVKVTQSSRYLVKRTGEKVFLECVQDMDHENMFWYRQDPGLGLRLIYFSYDVKMKEKGDIPEGYSVSREKKERFSLILESASTNQTSMYLCASSLPNLGGYEQYFGPGTRLTVT.

Here the CDR3 reads CATSRPRTTTNEKLFF. The CDR3 nucleotides are TGTGCCACCAGCAGACCTCGGACAACAACTAATGAAAAACTGTTTTTT. The chain couples TRBV15 to TRBJ1-4, with a tentative D call TRBD1 (5 bases). V lost 2 bases and J lost 0, with 10 bases in between. Germline V gives CDR1 LNHNV, CDR2 YYDKDF (reference sequence). The CDR3 extends over 16 amino acids.

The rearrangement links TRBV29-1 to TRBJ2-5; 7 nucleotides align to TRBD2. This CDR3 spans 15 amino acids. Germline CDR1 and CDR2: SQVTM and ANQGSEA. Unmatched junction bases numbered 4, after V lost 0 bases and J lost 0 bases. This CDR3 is CSVEDERGHQETQYF. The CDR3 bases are TGCAGCGTTGAAGACGAGCGGGGACACCAAGAGACCCAGTACTTC.

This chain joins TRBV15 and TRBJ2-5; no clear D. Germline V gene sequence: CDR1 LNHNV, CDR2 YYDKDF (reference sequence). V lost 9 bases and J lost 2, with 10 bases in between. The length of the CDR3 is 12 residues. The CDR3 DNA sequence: TGTGCCACTGGCTGGAGACAAGAGACCCAGTACTTC. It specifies CATGWRQETQYF.

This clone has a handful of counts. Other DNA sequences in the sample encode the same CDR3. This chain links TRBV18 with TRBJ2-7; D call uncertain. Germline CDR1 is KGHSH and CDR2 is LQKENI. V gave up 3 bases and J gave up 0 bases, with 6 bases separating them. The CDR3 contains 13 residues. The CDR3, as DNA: TGTGCCAGCTCACCCCCTAGCTCCTACGAGCAGTACTTC. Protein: CASSPPSSYEQYF.

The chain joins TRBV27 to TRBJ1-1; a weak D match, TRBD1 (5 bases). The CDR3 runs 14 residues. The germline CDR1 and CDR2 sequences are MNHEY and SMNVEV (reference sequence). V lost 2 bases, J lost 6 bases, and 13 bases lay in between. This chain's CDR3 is CASSLIGTFSEAFF. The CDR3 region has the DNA TGTGCCAGCAGTTTAATAGGGACGTTTTCTGAAGCTTTCTTT.

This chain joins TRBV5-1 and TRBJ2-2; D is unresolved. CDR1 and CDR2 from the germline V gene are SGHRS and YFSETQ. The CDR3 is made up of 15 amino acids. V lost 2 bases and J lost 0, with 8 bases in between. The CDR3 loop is CASSFVTTNTGELFF. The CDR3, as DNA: TGCGCCAGCAGCTTTGTTACAACGAACACCGGGGAGCTGTTTTTT.

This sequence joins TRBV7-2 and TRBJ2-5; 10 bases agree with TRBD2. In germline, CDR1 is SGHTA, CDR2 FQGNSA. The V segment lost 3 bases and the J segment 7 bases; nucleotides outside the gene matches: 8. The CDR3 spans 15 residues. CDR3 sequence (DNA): TGTGCCAGCAGCTTTCAGCGGGGGGGCGAGGGGACCCAGTACTTC. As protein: CASSFQRGGEGTQYF.

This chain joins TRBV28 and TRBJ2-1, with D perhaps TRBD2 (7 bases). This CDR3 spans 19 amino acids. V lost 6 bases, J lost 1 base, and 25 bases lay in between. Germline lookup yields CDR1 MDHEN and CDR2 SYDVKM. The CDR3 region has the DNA TGTGCCAGCAGCCGTCAAGGGAGGGGGGCTTTCGGGTCCTACAATGAGCAGTTCTTC. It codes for CASSRQGRGAFGSYNEQFF.

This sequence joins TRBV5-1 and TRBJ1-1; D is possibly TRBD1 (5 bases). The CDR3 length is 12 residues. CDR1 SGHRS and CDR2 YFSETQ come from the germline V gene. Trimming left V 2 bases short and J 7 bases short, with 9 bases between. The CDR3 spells CASSFRGGEAFF. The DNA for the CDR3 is TGCGCCAGCAGCTTCCGGGGGGGTGAAGCTTTCTTT.

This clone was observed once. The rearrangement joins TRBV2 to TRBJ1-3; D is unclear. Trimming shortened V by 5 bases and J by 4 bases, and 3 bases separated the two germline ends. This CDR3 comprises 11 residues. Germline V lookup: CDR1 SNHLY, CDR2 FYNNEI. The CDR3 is CASSYGNTIYF. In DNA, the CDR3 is TGTGCCAGCAGTTACGGAAACACCATATATTTT.

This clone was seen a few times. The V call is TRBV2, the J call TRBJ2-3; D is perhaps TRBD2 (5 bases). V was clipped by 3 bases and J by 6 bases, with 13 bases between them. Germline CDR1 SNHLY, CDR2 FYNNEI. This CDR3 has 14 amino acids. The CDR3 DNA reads TGTGCCAGCAGTGAGGTGACTACTGGGGATACGCAGTATTTT. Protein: CASSEVTTGDTQYF. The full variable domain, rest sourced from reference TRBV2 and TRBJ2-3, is EPEVTQTPSHQVTQMGQEVILRCVPISNHLYFYWYRQILGQKVEFLVSFYNNEISEKSEIFDDQFSVERPDGSNFTLKIRSTKLEDSAMYFCASSEVTTGDTQYFGPGTRLTVL.

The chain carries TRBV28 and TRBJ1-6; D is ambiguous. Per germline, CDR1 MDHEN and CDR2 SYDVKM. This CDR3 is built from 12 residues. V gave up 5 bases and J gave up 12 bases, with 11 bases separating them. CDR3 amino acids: CASSTNGIPLHF. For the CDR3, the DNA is TGTGCCAGCAGTACTAACGGTATACCCCTCCACTTT.

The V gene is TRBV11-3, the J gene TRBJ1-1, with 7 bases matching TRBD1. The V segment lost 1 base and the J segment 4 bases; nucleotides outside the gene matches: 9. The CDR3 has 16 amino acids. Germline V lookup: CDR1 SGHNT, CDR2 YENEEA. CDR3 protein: CASSLAKRGQVTEAFF. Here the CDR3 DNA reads TGTGCCAGCAGCTTAGCGAAGAGGGGGCAGGTCACTGAAGCTTTCTTT. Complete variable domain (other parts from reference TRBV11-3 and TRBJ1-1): EAGVVQSPRYKIIEKKQPVAFWCNPISGHNTLYWYLQNLGQGPELLIRYENEEAVDDSQLPKDRFSAERLKGVDSTLKIQPAELGDSAVYLCASSLAKRGQVTEAFFGQGTRLTVV.

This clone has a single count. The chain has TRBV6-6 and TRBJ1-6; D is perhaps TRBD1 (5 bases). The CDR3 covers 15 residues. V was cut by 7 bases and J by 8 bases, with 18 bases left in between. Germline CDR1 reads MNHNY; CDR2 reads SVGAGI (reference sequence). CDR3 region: CASKTQGIIDSPLHF. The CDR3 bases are TGTGCCAGCAAAACTCAGGGAATTATTGATTCACCCCTCCACTTT.